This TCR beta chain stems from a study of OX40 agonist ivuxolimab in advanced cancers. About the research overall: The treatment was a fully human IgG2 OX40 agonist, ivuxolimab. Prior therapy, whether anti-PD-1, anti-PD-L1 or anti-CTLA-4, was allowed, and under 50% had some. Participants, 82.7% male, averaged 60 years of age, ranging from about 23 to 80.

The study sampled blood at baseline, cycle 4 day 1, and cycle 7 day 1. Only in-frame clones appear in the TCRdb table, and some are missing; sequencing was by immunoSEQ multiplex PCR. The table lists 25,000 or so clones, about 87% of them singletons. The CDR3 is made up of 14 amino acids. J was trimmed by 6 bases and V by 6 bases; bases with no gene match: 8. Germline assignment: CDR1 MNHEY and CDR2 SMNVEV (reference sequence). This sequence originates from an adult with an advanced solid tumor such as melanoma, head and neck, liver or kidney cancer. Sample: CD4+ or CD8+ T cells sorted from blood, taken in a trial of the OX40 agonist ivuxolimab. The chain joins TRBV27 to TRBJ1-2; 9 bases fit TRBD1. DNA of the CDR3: TGTGCCAGCAGATCCGGACAGGGGTACCATGGCTACACCTTC. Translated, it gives CASRSGQGYHGYTF.